This TCR beta chain was captured in a study of early T cells in non-severe SARS-CoV-2 infection. Study-wide findings and caveats: Anti-spike CD8 specificities were favored by VDJdb matching, whose results missed private and CD4 specificities.

The CDR3 length is 12 residues. Germline V gene lookup returns CDR1 SGHAT and CDR2 FQNNGV. Each CDR3 protein gets one entry after TCRdb re-called the 5' RACE reads with MiXCR. The sample consists of fewer than 60,000 distinct CDR3 sequences, roughly 9.6% of them appearing once. This clonotype has a count of ten or more. Its antigen is not known. A read error may produce the germline difference seen at one junction end. The receptor was derived from an adult who was a healthcare worker with PCR-confirmed SARS-CoV-2 infection or an uninfected control (not recorded which). The sequenced material came from whole blood. The chain is built from TRBV11-2 and TRBJ2-3; D gene uncertain. The CDR3 is CASSLGSTRPLF. In DNA, the CDR3 is TGTGCCAGCAGCTTAGGCTCGACCCGCCCCCTGTTT.